The clone carrying this T cell receptor (beta chain) was detected only once. Clones were sequenced by immunoSEQ multiplex PCR, and TCRdb holds only the in-frame ones, with some missing. Of some 110,000 clones in the sample, approximately 88% were seen once. The data were obtained in a study of cytomegalovirus exposure and HLA in healthy donors. Across the whole study: The platform used for the roughly 130 validation repertoires matched that of the approximately 710 first-cohort repertoires, a later analysis reported.

The CDR3 runs 14 residues. Trimming took 6 bases from V and 5 from J; bases not matched to a gene: 8. Germline lookup yields CDR1 MDHEN and CDR2 SYDVKM. The chain joins TRBV28 to TRBJ1-1; 8 bases agree with TRBD1. Sequencing was carried out using PBMCs. This receptor was obtained from a man aged 18-30 years in good health and CMV-seronegative. CDR3 nucleotide sequence: TGTGCCAGCAGAGCAGGGGGCGCGGGGACTGAAGCTTTCTTT. Translating it yields CASRAGGAGTEAFF.